This TCR beta chain was captured by sequencing in a study of blood T cell repertoires in COVID-19. Study background: Nucleic acid was either cDNA or gDNA, and it came from T cells, B-cell-depleted T cells, or PBMCs.

The repertoire was sequenced with immunoSEQ multiplex PCR; TCRdb's copy has only in-frame clones and lacks some. The sample lists more than 200,000 clones, around 81% occurring once. The participants were between roughly 18 and 100 years old and came from about two dozen US areas. This clonotype originated in a man aged 30-40 years with acute COVID-19. The source material was PBMCs or T cells enriched from blood (not recorded which).

The CDR3 coding sequence is TGCGCCAGCAGCTTGGAGGAGCTCCCATGGACCCAGTACTTC. This translates into CASSLEELPWTQYF. The chain links TRBV5-1 to TRBJ2-5, with unresolved D. CDR1 and CDR2 from the germline V gene are SGHRS and YFSETQ. Trimming pared 0 bases from V and 7 bases from J, leaving 13 bases between. The CDR3 contains 14 residues.